This T cell receptor (beta chain) appears in the sequencing data of a study of blood T cells in healthy people across ages. Caucasian individuals from Russia who were healthy and aged 6 to 90 acted as donors. Isolation recovered at least 6 million PBMCs from every sample. Extracted total RNA amounted to at least 5.5 micrograms for each sample. Primed by a sample-barcoded 5' primer and a J-beta primer mix, a second PCR proceeded for about 7 to 11 cycles. TCRdb re-derived calls from the 5' RACE reads in MiXCR, one entry per CDR3 protein. The sample holds nearly 800,000 distinct CDR3 sequences, more than 50% seen once. The receptor's source is a man aged 40-49 years in good health. Sequencing used blood.

Written as DNA, the CDR3 is TGCAGTGCTAGTGTGGCCGCAGGGCCAAATTCACCCCTCCACTTT. It translates to CSASVAAGPNSPLHF. This rearrangement joins TRBV20-1 to TRBJ1-6; a possible D gene is TRBD1 (5 bases). Between the trimmed V and J ends, which lost 3 bases and 7 bases, there was a span of 16 bases. The germline V gene has CDR1 DFQATT and CDR2 SNEGSKA (reference sequence). This CDR3 region has 15 residues.